One and the same sample provided the 10 T cell receptor beta chains below, sequenced in a study of T-cell reconstitution after alpha-beta-depleted transplantation in children. Library preparation (for TCRbeta) was performed with unique molecular identifiers. MiXCR, applied by TCRdb to the PCR reads, yields one record per CDR3 protein. The table shows about 110,000 distinct CDR3 sequences, with around 6.4% occurring only once. The sequences come from PBMCs, mostly from graft donor cells, collected 360 days after TCRalphabeta/CD19-depleted stem cell transplant. These receptors were obtained from a male patient aged 2-15 years who had a stem cell transplant for acute lymphoblastic leukemia, so the T cells may come from the graft donor.

This clonotype was detected ten times or more. This chain connects TRBV7-2 to TRBJ2-7; 9 nucleotides align to TRBD2. The CDR3 is 15 residues long. The V and J ends lost 4 bases and 0 bases, in that order; junction bases with no gene match: 4. Germline assignment: CDR1 SGHTA and CDR2 FQGNSA. CDR3 region: CASSWSSGGSYEQYF. CDR3 DNA sequence: TGTGCCAGCAGCTGGAGTAGCGGGGGCTCCTACGAGCAGTACTTC.

The V and J genes are TRBV7-9 and TRBJ2-3; D call uncertain. Trimming cost V 5 bases and J 8 bases, with 17 bases left between them. This CDR3 region has 14 residues. The germline gives CDR1 SEHNR, CDR2 FQNEAQ (reference sequence). As DNA, the CDR3 is TGTGCCAGCAGCCACCGGCCCCTTCCAGTTACGCAGTATTTT. Protein sequence: CASSHRPLPVTQYF.

This clonotype showed up just a few times. The V call is TRBV4-3, the J call TRBJ1-4; D is perhaps TRBD1 (6 bases). Germline V CDR1 and CDR2: LGHNA, YSLEER. The length of the CDR3 is 15 residues. Trimming left V 4 bases short and J 10 bases short, with 19 bases between. The CDR3 region has the DNA TGCGCCAGCAGCCGAACTGGCGGGGGCGAAGGAAAACTGTTTTTT. This translates into CASSRTGGGEGKLFF.

This clonotype was recorded at least ten times. The J gene is TRBJ1-4, the V gene TRBV7-9, with D hard to call. The length of the CDR3 is 14 residues. The germline CDR1 and CDR2 sequences are SEHNR and FQNEAQ (reference sequence). Trimming pared 3 bases from V and 5 bases from J, leaving 10 bases between. Here the CDR3 reads CASSFVGINEKLFF. In nucleotides, the CDR3 is TGTGCCAGCAGCTTCGTCGGTATCAATGAAAAACTGTTTTTT. Full variable domain (outside the CDR3, taken from reference TRBV7-9 and TRBJ1-4): DTGVSQNPRHKITKRGQNVTFRCDPISEHNRLYWYRQTLGQGPEFLTYFQNEAQLEKSRLLSDRFSAERPKGSFSTLEIQRTEQGDSAMYLCASSFVGINEKLFFGSGTQLSVL.

In its sample, this clonotype was seen a few times. This sequence joins TRBV7-9 and TRBJ2-1; TRBD1 agrees at 8 bases. The CDR3 length is 15 residues. Trimming removed 7 bases from V and 8 bases from J; junction bases left unmatched: 13. Germline loops: CDR1 SEHNR, CDR2 FQNEAQ (reference sequence). The CDR3 sequence is CASTRGTGRVYEQFF. Written as DNA, the CDR3 is TGTGCCAGCACACGCGGGACAGGCCGGGTCTATGAGCAGTTCTTC.

The table lists this clonotype with many counts. The gene calls are TRBV24-1 and TRBJ2-2, with D maybe TRBD1 (6 bases). Looked up from germline, CDR1 is KGHDR and CDR2 is SFDVKD. The CDR3 totals 16 residues. Trimming removed 4 bases at V and 3 bases at J, with 14 bases between. The CDR3 region is CATSDFGQTYTGELFF. The CDR3 DNA sequence: TGTGCCACCAGTGACTTCGGACAGACTTACACCGGGGAGCTGTTTTTT.

A few counts support this clonotype. The chain links TRBV28 to TRBJ2-2, with D tentatively TRBD1 or TRBD2 (5 bases each). V was clipped by 7 bases and J by 1 base, with 16 bases between them. This CDR3 has 16 residues. CDR1 is MDHEN and CDR2 is SYDVKM in the germline V gene. CDR3 amino acids: CASMLQGDLNTGELFF. DNA for the CDR3: TGTGCCAGCATGCTACAAGGGGACCTGAACACCGGGGAGCTGTTTTTT.

This clonotype was detected many times. The chain couples TRBV4-3 to TRBJ2-5, with a weak D call TRBD1 (5 bases). The germline gives CDR1 LGHNA, CDR2 YSLEER. V lost 0 bases to trimming and J lost 1 base, with 18 bases between them. The CDR3 is 18 residues long. CDR3 nucleotides: TGCGCCAGCAGCCAAGATGAAAACCTAGAAAGGGGCCAAGAGACCCAGTACTTC. It translates to CASSQDENLERGQETQYF.

This clonotype was counted ten times or more. V is TRBV10-3 and J is TRBJ2-7; D is ambiguous. V gave up 2 bases and J gave up 3 bases, with 8 bases separating them. CDR1 is ENHRY, CDR2 SYGVKD, per germline. CDR3 length equals 13 residues. The CDR3 is CAISEGPSYEQYF. The CDR3 DNA reads as TGTGCCATCAGTGAGGGACCAAGCTACGAGCAGTACTTC.

This clonotype is a singleton in its sample. V and J are TRBV20-1 and TRBJ2-3; TRBD2 might be the D (5 bases). This CDR3 has 15 residues. CDR1 DFQATT and CDR2 SNEGSKA come from the germline V gene (reference sequence). This CDR3 reads CSAGLEKGFRGTQYF. The CDR3 DNA is TGCAGCGCGGGCCTGGAAAAGGGCTTCAGAGGCACGCAGTATTTT.